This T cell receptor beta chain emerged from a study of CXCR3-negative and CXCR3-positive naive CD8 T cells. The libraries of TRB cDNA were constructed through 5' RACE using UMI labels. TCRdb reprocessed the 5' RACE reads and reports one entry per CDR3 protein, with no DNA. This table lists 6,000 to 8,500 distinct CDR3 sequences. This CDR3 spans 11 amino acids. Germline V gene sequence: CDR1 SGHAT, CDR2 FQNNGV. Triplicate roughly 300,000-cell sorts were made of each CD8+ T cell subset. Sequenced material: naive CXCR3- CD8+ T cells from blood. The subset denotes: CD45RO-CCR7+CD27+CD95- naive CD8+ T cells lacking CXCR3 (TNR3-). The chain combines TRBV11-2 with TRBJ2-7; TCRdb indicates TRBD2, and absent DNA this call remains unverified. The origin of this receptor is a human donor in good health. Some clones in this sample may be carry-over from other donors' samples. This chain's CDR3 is CATLGLDLAYF.